Detailed here is one T cell receptor (beta chain). Its antigen is not yet known. No quality values exist for individual bases; no much larger clone is one base distant. The sample belongs to a study of response to subunit inactivated influenza vaccine (dated by TCRdb to the late 2010s). Turning to the overall study: Deep quantitative T cell receptor repertoire profiling was used in the study to track responses to a trivalent subunit inactivated influenza vaccine.

Preparation of the library involved RT-PCR. Data came from an Illumina HiSeq 2500. TCRdb reran the public reads through fastp at Q25 and MiXCR, keeping productive beta chains. When rows share a CDR3 protein, they turn into one entry using the most common DNA and genes. The sample table lists 750,000 to 850,000 distinct CDR3 sequences, roughly 18% of them with a count of one. Of the sample, roughly a tenth is held by the ten largest clones. General study outcomes and caveats: The authors proposed that each seasonal influenza vaccination may bring in only a limited number of new T cells.

This clonotype was sampled from a man aged 50-59 years who received an inactivated influenza vaccine. Donor details come from another sample of the same person, matched by shared clones. The input for sequencing was PBMCs from blood, taken around 5 days after vaccination.

The DNA is as follows: TGTGCCAGCAGCCAAGGGGGGCTAGCGGGGGGTACGTACCAAGAGACCCAGTACTTC. Its translation reads: CASSQGGLAGGTYQETQYF. Recombination joined TRBV3-1 with TRBJ2-5, and 11 junctional nucleotides match TRBD2. From cysteine to phenylalanine, the CDR3 is 19 amino acids long. CDR3 DNA only is kept here, 57 bases in frame from base 1. V has 1 base trimmed and J has 0 bases trimmed; junction bases matching no gene number 10. The CDR1 and CDR2 encoded by the germline V gene (reference sequence) are LGHDT and YNNKEL.